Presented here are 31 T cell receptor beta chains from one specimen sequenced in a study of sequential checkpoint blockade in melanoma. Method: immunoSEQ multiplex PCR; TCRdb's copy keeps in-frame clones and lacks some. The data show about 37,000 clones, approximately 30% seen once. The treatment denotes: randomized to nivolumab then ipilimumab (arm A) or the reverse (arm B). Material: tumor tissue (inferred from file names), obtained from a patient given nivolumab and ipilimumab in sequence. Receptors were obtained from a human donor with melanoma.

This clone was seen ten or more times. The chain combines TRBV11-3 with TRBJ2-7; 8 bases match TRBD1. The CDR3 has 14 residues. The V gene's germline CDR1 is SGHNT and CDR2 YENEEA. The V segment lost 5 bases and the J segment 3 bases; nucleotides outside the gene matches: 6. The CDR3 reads CASSPDRGDYEQYF. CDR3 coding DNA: TGTGCCAGCAGCCCCGACAGGGGTGACTACGAGCAGTACTTC. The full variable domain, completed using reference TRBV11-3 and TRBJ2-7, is EAGVVQSPRYKIIEKKQPVAFWCNPISGHNTLYWYLQNLGQGPELLIRYENEEAVDDSQLPKDRFSAERLKGVDSTLKIQPAELGDSAVYLCASSPDRGDYEQYFGPGTRLTVT.

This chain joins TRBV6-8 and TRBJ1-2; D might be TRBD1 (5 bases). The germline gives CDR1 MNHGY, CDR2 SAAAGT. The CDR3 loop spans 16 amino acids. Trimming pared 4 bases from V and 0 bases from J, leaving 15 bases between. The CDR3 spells CASSSQTGKANYGYTF. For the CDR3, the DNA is TGTGCCAGCAGTTCACAAACAGGAAAAGCTAACTATGGCTACACCTTC.

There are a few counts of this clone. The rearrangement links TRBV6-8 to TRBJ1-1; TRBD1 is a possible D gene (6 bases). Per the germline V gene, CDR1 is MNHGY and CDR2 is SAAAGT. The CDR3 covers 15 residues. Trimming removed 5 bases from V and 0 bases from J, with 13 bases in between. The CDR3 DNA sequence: TGTGCCAGCAGTACCTCGACAGGCCTGAACACTGAAGCTTTCTTT. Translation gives CASSTSTGLNTEAFF.

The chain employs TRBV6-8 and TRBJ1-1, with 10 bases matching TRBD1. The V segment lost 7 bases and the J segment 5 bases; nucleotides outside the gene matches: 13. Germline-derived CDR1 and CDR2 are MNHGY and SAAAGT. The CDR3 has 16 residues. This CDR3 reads CASILDRGGGRTEAFF. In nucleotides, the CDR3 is TGTGCCAGCATACTGGACAGGGGGGGAGGTAGGACTGAAGCTTTCTTT.

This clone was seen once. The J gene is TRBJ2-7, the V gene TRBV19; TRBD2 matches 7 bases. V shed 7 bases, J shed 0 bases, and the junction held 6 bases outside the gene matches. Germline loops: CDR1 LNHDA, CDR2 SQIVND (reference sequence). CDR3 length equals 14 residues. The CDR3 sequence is CASTPRTSSYEQYF. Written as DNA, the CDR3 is TGTGCCAGTACCCCTCGGACTAGCTCCTACGAGCAGTACTTC.

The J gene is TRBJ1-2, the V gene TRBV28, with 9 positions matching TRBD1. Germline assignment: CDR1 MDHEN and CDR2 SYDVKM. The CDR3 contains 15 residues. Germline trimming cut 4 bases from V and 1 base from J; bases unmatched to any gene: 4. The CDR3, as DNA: TGTGCCAGCAGTTCCCCGGGACAGGGTAACTATGGCTACACCTTC. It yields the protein CASSSPGQGNYGYTF.

CDR3 DNA: TGCGCCAGCAGCTTGAATTCCAGGGCGAACACCGGGGAGCTGTTTTTT. Amino acid sequence: CASSLNSRANTGELFF. This sequence joins TRBV5-1 and TRBJ2-2, with D tentatively TRBD1 (5 bases). The V end lost 1 base, the J end lost 0 bases, and 10 bases lay between the germline ends. Germline lookup yields CDR1 SGHRS and CDR2 YFSETQ. The CDR3 contains 16 residues. Full variable domain (rest looked up from reference TRBV5-1 and TRBJ2-2): KAGVTQTPRYLIKTRGQQVTLSCSPISGHRSVSWYQQTPGQGLQFLFEYFSETQRNKGNFPGRFSGRQFSNSRSEMNVSTLELGDSALYLCASSLNSRANTGELFFGEGSRLTVL.

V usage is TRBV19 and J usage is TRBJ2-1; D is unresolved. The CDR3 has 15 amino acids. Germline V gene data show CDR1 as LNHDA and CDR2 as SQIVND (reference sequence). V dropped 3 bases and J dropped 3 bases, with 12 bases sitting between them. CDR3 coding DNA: TGTGCCAGTAGTATGGTGGGGAACAGCTACAATGAGCAGTTCTTC. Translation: CASSMVGNSYNEQFF.

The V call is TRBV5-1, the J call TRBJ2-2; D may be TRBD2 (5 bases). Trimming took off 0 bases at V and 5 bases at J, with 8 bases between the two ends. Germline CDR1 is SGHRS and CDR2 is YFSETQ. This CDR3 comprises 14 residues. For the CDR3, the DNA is TGCGCCAGCAGCTTGGTTGAGGGTACCGGGGAGCTGTTTTTT. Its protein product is CASSLVEGTGELFF.

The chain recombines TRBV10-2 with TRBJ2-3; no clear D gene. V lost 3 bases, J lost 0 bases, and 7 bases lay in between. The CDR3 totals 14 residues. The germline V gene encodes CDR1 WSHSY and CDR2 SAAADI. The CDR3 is CASSDFSSTDTQYF. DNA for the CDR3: TGCGCCAGCAGTGATTTTTCTAGCACAGATACGCAGTATTTT.

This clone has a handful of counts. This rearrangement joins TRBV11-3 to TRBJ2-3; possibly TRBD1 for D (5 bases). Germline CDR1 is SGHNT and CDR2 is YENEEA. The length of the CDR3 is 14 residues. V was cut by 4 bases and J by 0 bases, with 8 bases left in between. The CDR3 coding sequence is TGTGCCAGCAGCTCGACAGCGAGCACAGATACGCAGTATTTT. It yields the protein CASSSTASTDTQYF.

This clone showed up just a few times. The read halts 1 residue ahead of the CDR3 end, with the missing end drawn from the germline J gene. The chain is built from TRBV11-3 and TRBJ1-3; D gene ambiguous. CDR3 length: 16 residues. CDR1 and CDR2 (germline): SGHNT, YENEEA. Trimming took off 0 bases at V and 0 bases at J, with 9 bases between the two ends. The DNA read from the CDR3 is TGTGCCAGCAGCTTAGAGGGCCGCCCCTCTGGAAACACCATATAT. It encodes CASSLEGRPSGNTIY. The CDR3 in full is CASSLEGRPSGNTIYF. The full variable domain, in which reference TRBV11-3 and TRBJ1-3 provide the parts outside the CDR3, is EAGVVQSPRYKIIEKKQPVAFWCNPISGHNTLYWYLQNLGQGPELLIRYENEEAVDDSQLPKDRFSAERLKGVDSTLKIQPAELGDSAVYLCASSLEGRPSGNTIYFGEGSWLTVV.

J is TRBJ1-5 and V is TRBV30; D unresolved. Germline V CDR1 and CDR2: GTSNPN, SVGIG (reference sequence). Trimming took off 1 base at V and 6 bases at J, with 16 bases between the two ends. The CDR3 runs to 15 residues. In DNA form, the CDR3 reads TGTGCCTGGAGTGAACGGGCCTCAAACGCTCAGCCCCAGCATTTT. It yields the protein CAWSERASNAQPQHF. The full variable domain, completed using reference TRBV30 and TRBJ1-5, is SQTIHQWPATLVQPVGSPLSLECTVEGTSNPNLYWYRQAAGRGLQLLFYSVGIGQISSEVPQNLSASRPQDRQFILSSKKLLLSDSGFYLCAWSERASNAQPQHFGDGTRLSIL.

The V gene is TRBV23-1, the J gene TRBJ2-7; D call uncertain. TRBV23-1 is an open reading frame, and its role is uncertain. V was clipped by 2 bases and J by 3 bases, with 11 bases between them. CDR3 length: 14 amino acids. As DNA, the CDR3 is TGCGCCAGCAGTCAACAAGCAGGTCACTACGAGCAGTACTTC. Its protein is CASSQQAGHYEQYF.

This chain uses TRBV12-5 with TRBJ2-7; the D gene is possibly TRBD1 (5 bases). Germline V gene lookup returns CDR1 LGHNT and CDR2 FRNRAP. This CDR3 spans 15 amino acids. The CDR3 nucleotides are TGTGCCAGCACCCAAAGCCCCAGGGTTTTCTACGAGCAGTACTTC. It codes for CASTQSPRVFYEQYF.

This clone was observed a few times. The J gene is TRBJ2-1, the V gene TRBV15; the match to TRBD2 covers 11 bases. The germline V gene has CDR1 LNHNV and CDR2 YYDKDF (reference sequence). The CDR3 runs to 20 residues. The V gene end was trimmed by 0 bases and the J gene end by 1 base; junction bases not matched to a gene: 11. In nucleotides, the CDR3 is TGTGCCACCAGCAGAGAGCTTAGCGGGGGGGCTGCACCGTCCTACAATGAGCAGTTCTTC. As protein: CATSRELSGGAAPSYNEQFF.

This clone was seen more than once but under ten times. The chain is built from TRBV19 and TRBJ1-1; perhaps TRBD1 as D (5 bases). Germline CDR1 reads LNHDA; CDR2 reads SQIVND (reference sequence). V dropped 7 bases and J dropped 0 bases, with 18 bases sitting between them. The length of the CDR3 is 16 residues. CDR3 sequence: CASTSPQGLMNTEAFF. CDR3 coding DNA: TGTGCCAGTACCTCTCCCCAGGGCCTAATGAACACTGAAGCTTTCTTT.

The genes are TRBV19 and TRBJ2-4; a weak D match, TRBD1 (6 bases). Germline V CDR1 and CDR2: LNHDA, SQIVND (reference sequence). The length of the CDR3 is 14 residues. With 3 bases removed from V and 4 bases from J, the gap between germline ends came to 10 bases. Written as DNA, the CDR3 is TGTGCCAGTAGTATGGGACAACAAAAAAACATTCAGTACTTC. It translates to CASSMGQQKNIQYF.

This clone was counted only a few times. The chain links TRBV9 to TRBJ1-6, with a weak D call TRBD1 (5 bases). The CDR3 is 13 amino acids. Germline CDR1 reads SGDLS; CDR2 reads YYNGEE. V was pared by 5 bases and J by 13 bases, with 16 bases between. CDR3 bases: TGTGCCAGCAGAGCCCCTCAGGGCCTCCCCCTCCACTTT. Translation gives CASRAPQGLPLHF.

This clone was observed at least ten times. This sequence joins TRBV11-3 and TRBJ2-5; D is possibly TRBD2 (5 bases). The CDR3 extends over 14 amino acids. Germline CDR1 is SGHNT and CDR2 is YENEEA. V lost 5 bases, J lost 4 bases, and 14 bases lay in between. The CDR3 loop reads CASSRGKGSETQYF. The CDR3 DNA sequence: TGTGCCAGCAGCCGAGGGAAGGGCTCAGAGACCCAGTACTTC.

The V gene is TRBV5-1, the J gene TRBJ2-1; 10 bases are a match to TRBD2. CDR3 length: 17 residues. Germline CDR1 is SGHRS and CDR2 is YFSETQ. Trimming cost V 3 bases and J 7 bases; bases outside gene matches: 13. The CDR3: CASSYRLAGASRNEQFF. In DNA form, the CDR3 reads TGCGCCAGCAGCTACCGACTAGCGGGTGCCAGTAGGAATGAGCAGTTCTTC.

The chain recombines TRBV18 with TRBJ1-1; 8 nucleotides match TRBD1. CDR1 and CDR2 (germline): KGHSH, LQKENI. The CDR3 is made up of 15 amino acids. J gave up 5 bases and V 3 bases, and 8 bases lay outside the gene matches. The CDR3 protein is CASSPLGQGRTEAFF. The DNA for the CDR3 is TGTGCCAGCTCACCTCTAGGACAGGGAAGGACTGAAGCTTTCTTT.

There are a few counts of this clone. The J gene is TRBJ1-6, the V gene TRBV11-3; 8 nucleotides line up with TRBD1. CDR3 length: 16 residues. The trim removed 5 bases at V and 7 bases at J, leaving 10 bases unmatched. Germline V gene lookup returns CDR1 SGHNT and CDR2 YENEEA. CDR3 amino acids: CASSLGQGWTNSPLHF. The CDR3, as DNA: TGTGCCAGCAGCCTCGGACAGGGTTGGACGAATTCACCCCTCCACTTT.

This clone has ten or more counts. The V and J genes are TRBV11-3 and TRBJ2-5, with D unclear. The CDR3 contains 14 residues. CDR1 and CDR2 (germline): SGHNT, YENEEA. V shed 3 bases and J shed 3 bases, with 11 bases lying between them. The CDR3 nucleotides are TGTGCCAGCAGCTTGGTGGGTGCCGAAGAGACCCAGTACTTC. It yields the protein CASSLVGAEETQYF.

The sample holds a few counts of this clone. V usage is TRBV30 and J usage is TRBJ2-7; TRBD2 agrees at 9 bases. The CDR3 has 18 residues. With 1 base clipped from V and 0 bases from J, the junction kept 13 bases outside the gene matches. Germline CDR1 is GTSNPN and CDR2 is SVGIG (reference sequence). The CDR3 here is CAWSEAGGSWVSSYEQYF. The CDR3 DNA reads TGTGCCTGGAGTGAAGCGGGAGGATCGTGGGTAAGCTCCTACGAGCAGTACTTC.

CDR3 nucleotide sequence: TGTGCCAGCAGAAGGACACGGGAGGTTGCCGAGCAGTACTTC. It translates to CASRRTREVAEQYF. The V call is TRBV6-8, the J call TRBJ2-7; 7 nucleotides align to TRBD2. With V trimmed by 6 bases and J by 6 bases, 11 bases remained unmatched. CDR3 length equals 14 residues. CDR1 MNHGY and CDR2 SAAAGT come from the germline V gene.

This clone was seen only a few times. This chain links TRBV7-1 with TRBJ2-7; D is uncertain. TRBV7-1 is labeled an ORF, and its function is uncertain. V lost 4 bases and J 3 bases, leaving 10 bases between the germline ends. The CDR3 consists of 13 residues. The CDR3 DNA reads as TGTGCCAGCAGCTTAAACTCGGGCTACGAGCAGTACTTC. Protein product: CASSLNSGYEQYF.

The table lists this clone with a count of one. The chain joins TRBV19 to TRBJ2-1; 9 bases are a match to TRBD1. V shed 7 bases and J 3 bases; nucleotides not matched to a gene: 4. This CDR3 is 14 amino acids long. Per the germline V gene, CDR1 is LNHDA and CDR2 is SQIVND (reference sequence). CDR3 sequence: CASNLGQGYNEQFF. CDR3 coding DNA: TGTGCCAGTAACCTGGGACAGGGCTACAATGAGCAGTTCTTC.

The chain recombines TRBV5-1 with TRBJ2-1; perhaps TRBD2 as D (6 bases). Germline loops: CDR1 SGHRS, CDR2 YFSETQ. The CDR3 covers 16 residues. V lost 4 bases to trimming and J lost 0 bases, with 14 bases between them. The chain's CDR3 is CASSGGSGSSYNEQFF. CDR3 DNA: TGCGCCAGCAGCGGGGGGAGCGGAAGCTCCTACAATGAGCAGTTCTTC.

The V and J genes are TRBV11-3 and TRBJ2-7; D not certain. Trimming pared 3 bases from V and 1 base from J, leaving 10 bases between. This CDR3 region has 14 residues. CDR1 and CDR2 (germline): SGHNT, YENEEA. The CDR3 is CASSLDAGSYEQYF. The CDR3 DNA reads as TGTGCCAGCAGCTTGGACGCAGGTTCCTACGAGCAGTACTTC. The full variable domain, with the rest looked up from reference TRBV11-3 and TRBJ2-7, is EAGVVQSPRYKIIEKKQPVAFWCNPISGHNTLYWYLQNLGQGPELLIRYENEEAVDDSQLPKDRFSAERLKGVDSTLKIQPAELGDSAVYLCASSLDAGSYEQYFGPGTRLTVT.

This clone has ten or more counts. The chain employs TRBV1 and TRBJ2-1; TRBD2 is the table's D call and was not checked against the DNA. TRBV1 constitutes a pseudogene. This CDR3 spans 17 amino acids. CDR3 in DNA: TGCGCCAGCAGCCAAGGACACGGGAGCGCTAACTACAATGAGCAGTTCTTC. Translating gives CASSQGHGSANYNEQFF.